This is a list of T cell receptor beta chains from one sample in a study of T cell responses to AZD1222 COVID-19 vaccine. Sequencing used immunoSEQ multiplex PCR; TCRdb keeps in-frame clones, though not all of them. The top ten hold around 4.9% of the sample, which has some 80,000 clones, around nine tenths seen once. This specimen was peripheral blood, taken on day 0 of AZD1222 vaccination. The source of these receptors is an adult in good health. Both conserved end residues are part of each CDR3.

>TRBJ2-2|TRBV5-1
CASASSGGPDTGELFF
>TRBJ2-5|TRBV3-1/TRBV3-2
CASSQRQGAGETQYF
>TRBJ2-7|TRBV2
CASSVGTGTYEQYF
>TRBJ2-6|TRBV6-5
CASNRSGANVLTF
>TRBJ2-7|TRBV10-3
CAYREGGSHEQYF
>TRBJ2-1|TRBV19
CASSVGEGWNEQFF
>TRBJ1-1|TRBV2
CAPGTSTEAFF
>TRBJ2-6|TRBV5-1
CASTVSRSGANVLTF
>TRBJ2-3|TRBV11-2
CASSHQPGQGDTQYF
>TRBJ2-1|TRBV3-1/TRBV3-2
CASTRQGFLFNEQFF
>TRBJ1-5|TRBV4-1
CASSQGDRASSNQPQHF
>TRBJ1-3|TRBV6-5
CASSYSTRPPWGTIYF
>TRBJ1-2|TRBV7-3
CASSLDGIYGYTF
>TRBJ1-1|TRBV7-9
CASSQGPEAFF
>TRBJ2-5|TRBV6-2/TRBV6-3
CASSGSRAKETQYF
>TRBJ1-6|TRBV30
CAWSVSRANSPLHF
>TRBJ2-2|TRBV2
CASSEIAGGPGELFF
>TRBJ2-3|TRBV5-1
CASSSLTSTDTQYF
>TRBJ2-7|TRBV3-1/TRBV3-2
CASSQESGGARNEQYF
>TRBJ2-4|TRBV29-1
CSVPEGAKNIQYF
>TRBJ1-1|TRBV5-6
CASSPGRRNTEAFF
>TRBJ1-5|TRBV19
CASSRRGEEQPQHF
>TRBJ2-7|TRBV5-4
CASSLPRTATYEQYF
>TRBJ1-6|TRBV6-5
CASSLTGNNSPLHF
>TRBJ1-2|TRBV3-1/TRBV3-2
CASSFGTGKNTF
>TRBJ1-6|TRBV30
CAWRASGQGSSPLHF
>TRBJ2-7|TRBV5-1
CASSQGVGSYEQYF
>TRBJ1-6|TRBV9
CASSVGSAEYNSPLHF
>TRBJ2-7|TRBV7-2
CASSLRGQDSYEQYF
>TRBJ2-6|TRBV6-1
CASSAGYRSSGANVLTF
>TRBJ2-2|TRBV2
CASQSRGGTGELFF
>TRBJ1-2|TRBV6-5
CASSVGTGIDYGYTF
>TRBJ1-4|TRBV5-1
CASSLTEPGEKLFF
>TRBJ1-1|TRBV10-3
CAISTGGETEAFF
>TRBJ1-1|TRBV7-2
CASSLERQNTEAFF
>TRBJ2-3|TRBV4-1
CASSQGARTSTDTQYF
>TRBJ1-1|TRBV19
CASTETGWVTEAFF
>TRBJ2-1|TRBV9
CASSVADRYNEQFF
>TRBJ2-3|TRBV19
CASTPQLFTDTQYF
>TRBJ1-4|TRBV6-5
CASSRRANEKLFF
>TRBJ2-7|TRBV5-4
CASSLSPNEQYF
>TRBJ2-1|TRBV6-6
CASSHRDREGNEQFF
>TRBJ1-4|TRBV11-2
CASRTEQGGEKLFF
>TRBJ1-2|TRBV27
CASKRGEGGYTF
>TRBJ2-3|TRBV6-5
CASSYSNGRTDTQYF
>TRBJ2-7|TRBV7-8
CASSQGQGASNEQYF
>TRBJ2-3|TRBV4-3
CASSPLGASGGIYF
>TRBJ2-1|TRBV2
CASNQQTSYNEQFF